A single sample is the source of the 10 T cell receptor beta chains below, sequenced in a study of blood T cell repertoires in COVID-19. Profiling relied on immunoSEQ multiplex PCR, and the TCRdb table lists in-frame clones only, not all of them. The data hold about 230,000 clones, with approximately 88% observed a single time. Sequenced input: PBMCs or T cells enriched from blood (not recorded which). These receptors all come from a woman between 35 and 50 years old with acute COVID-19.

The V call is TRBV2, the J call TRBJ1-5; perhaps TRBD1 as D (5 bases). V gave up 3 bases and J gave up 3 bases, with 9 bases separating them. CDR3 length: 14 residues. Per the germline V gene, CDR1 is SNHLY and CDR2 is FYNNEI. CDR3 in amino acids: CASSDSRVNQPQHF. The CDR3 nucleotides are TGTGCCAGCAGTGATTCCAGGGTCAATCAGCCCCAGCATTTT.

V usage is TRBV14 and J usage is TRBJ1-6, with 9 bases matching TRBD1. This CDR3 region has 14 residues. Per the germline V gene, CDR1 is SGHDN and CDR2 is FVKESK. V was clipped by 5 bases and J by 10 bases; unmatched bases: 6. CDR3: CASSFDRGLSPLHF. The CDR3 DNA is TGTGCCAGCAGCTTTGACAGGGGGTTGTCACCCCTCCACTTT.

The genes are TRBV11-3 and TRBJ1-1, with D uncertain. Germline V gene sequence: CDR1 SGHNT, CDR2 YENEEA. V was cut by 1 base and J by 7 bases, with 13 bases left in between. This CDR3 is 14 amino acids long. CDR3 sequence reads: CASSLGEAAGEAFF. CDR3 sequence (DNA): TGTGCCAGCAGCTTAGGGGAGGCAGCTGGTGAAGCTTTCTTT.

The chain recombines TRBV21-1 with TRBJ2-1; the DNA was not compared with TRBD2, the D call given in the table. TRBV21-1 is classified as a pseudogene. This CDR3 comprises 12 residues. In DNA form, the CDR3 reads TGTGCCAGCAGCGAGTGCCTCGATGAGCAGTTCTTC. This translates into CASSECLDEQFF.

V and J are TRBV3-1 (or the pseudogene TRBV3-2) and TRBJ2-7, with D tentatively TRBD1 (5 bases). There are 14 residues in the CDR3. Trimming took 2 bases from V and 4 from J, leaving 12 bases between them. From germline, CDR1 is LGHDT and CDR2 YNNKEL (reference sequence). CDR3: CASSQSRQGYEQYF. In nucleotides, the CDR3 is TGTGCCAGCAGCCAATCCCGGCAGGGTTACGAGCAGTACTTC.

The chain employs TRBV5-1 and TRBJ2-3; TRBD1 agrees at 8 bases. The CDR3 length is 18 residues. V lost 1 base, J lost 6 bases, and 16 bases stayed unmatched. Per germline, CDR1 SGHRS and CDR2 YFSETQ. CDR3 DNA sequence: TGCGCCAGCAGCTTGAGCCGCTCCGGGACAGGAGGTTCGGATACGCAGTATTTT. Its protein is CASSLSRSGTGGSDTQYF.

The V gene is TRBV5-1, the J gene TRBJ1-2, with D unclear. The CDR3 is 14 residues long. The germline gives CDR1 SGHRS, CDR2 YFSETQ. V was cut by 0 bases and J by 5 bases, with 11 bases left in between. CDR3 amino acids: CASSLVTALYGYTF. The CDR3 region has the DNA TGCGCCAGCAGCTTGGTAACAGCACTTTATGGCTACACCTTC.

The V call is TRBV24-1, the J call TRBJ2-1, with 7 positions matching TRBD2. The CDR3 length is 14 residues. Unmatched junction bases numbered 4, after V lost 6 bases and J lost 3 bases. The germline CDR1 and CDR2 sequences are KGHDR and SFDVKD. The CDR3 sequence: CATSITGGYNEQFF. CDR3 bases: TGTGCCACCAGTATTACGGGAGGCTACAATGAGCAGTTCTTC.

The chain couples TRBV18 to TRBJ2-3; no firm D call. Trimming cost V 2 bases and J 1 base, with 10 bases left between them. The CDR3 sequence is 15 residues long. CDR1 is KGHSH, CDR2 LQKENI, per germline. CDR3 loop: CASSPGLQGTDTQYF. The CDR3 DNA follows: TGTGCCAGCTCACCAGGGTTGCAGGGCACAGATACGCAGTATTTT.

V is TRBV9 and J is TRBJ2-1, with a tentative D call TRBD2 (6 bases). Germline lookup yields CDR1 SGDLS and CDR2 YYNGEE. The CDR3 covers 13 residues. V gave up 3 bases and J gave up 12 bases, with 16 bases separating them. The CDR3 DNA reads as TGTGCCAGCAGCGCCCCCCGGGGGACCGGGCAGTTCTTC. It codes for CASSAPRGTGQFF.